The source of this TCR beta chain is a study of T cell responses to AZD1222 COVID-19 vaccine. Repertoires were generated with immunoSEQ multiplex PCR, while TCRdb's copy carries only in-frame clones and drops some. The table has about 160,000 clones, about 90% seen once; the top ten hold roughly 4.3%. V was shortened by 5 bases and J by 2 bases, with 16 bases between the two germline ends. CDR3 length: 16 amino acids. Per the germline V gene, CDR1 is MDHEN and CDR2 is SYDVKM. Sample: peripheral blood, taken on day 0 of MenACWY control vaccination. This TCR derives from an adult in good health. The genes are TRBV28 and TRBJ1-5; a weak D match, TRBD1 (6 bases). CDR3: CASSKLGGLGNQPQHF. In DNA form, the CDR3 reads TGTGCCAGCAGTAAGCTAGGGGGACTGGGCAATCAGCCCCAGCATTTT.